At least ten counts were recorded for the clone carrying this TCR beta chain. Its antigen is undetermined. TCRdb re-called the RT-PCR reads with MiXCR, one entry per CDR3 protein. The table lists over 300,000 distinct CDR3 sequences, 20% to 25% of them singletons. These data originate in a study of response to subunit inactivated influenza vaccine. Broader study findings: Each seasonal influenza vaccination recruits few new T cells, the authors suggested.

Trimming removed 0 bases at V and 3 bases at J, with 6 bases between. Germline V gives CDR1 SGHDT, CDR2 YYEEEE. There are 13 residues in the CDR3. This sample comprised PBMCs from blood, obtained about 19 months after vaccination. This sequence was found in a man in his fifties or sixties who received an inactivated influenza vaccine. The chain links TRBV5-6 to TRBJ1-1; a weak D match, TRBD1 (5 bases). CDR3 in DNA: TGTGCCAGCAGCTTGGGCAGGGACACTGAAGCTTTCTTT. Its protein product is CASSLGRDTEAFF.